The next 11 T cell receptor beta chains were all read from a single sample in a study of T cells in Graves' hyperthyroidism and ophthalmopathy (dated by TCRdb to between 2018 and 2021). The library was obtained by multiplex PCR. TCRdb records Illumina HiSeq 2000 as the sequencer. The TCR beta CDR3 regions were amplified from RNA transcripts. For the first round of RT-PCR on the TCR CDR3, the HTBI primer set was used together with the Qiagen OneStep RT-PCR kit. TCRdb reanalyzed the raw reads on its own, using fastp at Q25 for trimming and MiXCR for clone calling, and kept in-frame beta chains. Every distinct CDR3 protein forms one entry, paired with its most common genes and DNA. The sample yields 400,000 to 600,000 distinct CDR3 sequences; less than 25% were counted once. The ten largest make up 26% of the sample. The sequencing input was blood. The receptors here all came from a man younger than 35 with Graves' hyperthyroidism.

This chain uses TRBV6-2 or TRBV6-3 with TRBJ1-1, with D perhaps matching TRBD1 (6 bases). Germline CDR1 is MNHEY and CDR2 is SVGEGT. The V and J ends lost 5 bases and 0 bases respectively, with 13 bases between them. The length of the CDR3 is 15 residues. This CDR3 reads CASSATGHMNTEAFF. The CDR3 nucleotides are TGTGCCAGCAGTGCAACGGGACATATGAACACTGAAGCTTTCTTT.

This clonotype showed up many times. The rearrangement links TRBV11-2 to TRBJ1-2; 9 positions match TRBD1. Germline assignment: CDR1 SGHAT and CDR2 FQNNGV. Trimming cost V 3 bases and J 8 bases; bases outside gene matches: 10. The CDR3 extends over 15 amino acids. The DNA of the CDR3 is TGTGCCAGCAGCTTCGGGACAGGGAGAACGGAAGGCTACACCTTC. This gives the protein CASSFGTGRTEGYTF.

This clonotype was seen at least ten times. This chain links TRBV2 with TRBJ1-1, with 7 bases fitting TRBD1. Germline V CDR1 and CDR2: SNHLY, FYNNEI. The CDR3 has 11 residues. The V and J ends lost 4 bases and 10 bases, in that order; junction bases with no gene match: 3. Written as DNA, the CDR3 is TGTGCCAGCAGTGCAGGGGGGGTAGCTTTCTTT. Amino acid sequence: CASSAGGVAFF.

This clonotype was counted many times. The rearrangement links TRBV12-3 or TRBV12-4 to TRBJ1-5, with D possibly being TRBD1 (5 bases). The CDR3 length is 14 residues. Trimming took 5 bases from V and 5 from J, leaving 13 bases between them. CDR3 sequence reads: CASSLKRGDQPQHF. The CDR3 region has the DNA TGTGCCAGCAGTCTCAAAAGAGGGGATCAGCCCCAGCATTTT.

This clonotype has only a few counts. This rearrangement joins TRBV6-5 to TRBJ2-3; D remains ambiguous. Trimming stripped 3 bases from V and 3 bases from J, with 10 bases between. Germline V gene data show CDR1 as MNHEY and CDR2 as SVGAGI. The CDR3 runs to 14 residues. CDR3 sequence reads: CASSYSTGTDTQYF. CDR3 coding DNA: TGTGCCAGCAGTTATTCGACCGGGACAGATACGCAGTATTTT.

This clonotype was recorded many times. The chain links TRBV6-1 to TRBJ1-5; D is unresolved. V was clipped by 1 base and J by 1 base, with 2 bases between them. Germline V gene lookup returns CDR1 MNHNS and CDR2 SASEGT. There are 13 residues in the CDR3. Written as DNA, the CDR3 is TGTGCCAGCAGTGAAGTCAGCAATCAGCCCCAGCATTTT. Amino acids: CASSEVSNQPQHF.

The gene calls are TRBV18 and TRBJ1-1; TRBD1 matches 7 bases. Germline CDR1 reads KGHSH; CDR2 reads LQKENI. Trimming cost V 2 bases and J 1 base; bases outside gene matches: 7. This CDR3 has 16 amino acids. CDR3 loop: CASSPVEGARNTEAFF. CDR3 coding DNA: TGTGCCAGCTCACCAGTTGAGGGGGCGAGGAACACTGAAGCTTTCTTT. Using reference TRBV18 and TRBJ1-1 for the parts outside the CDR3, the full variable domain is NAGVMQNPRHLVRRRGQEARLRCSPMKGHSHVYWYRQLPEEGLKFMVYLQKENIIDESGMPKERFSAEFPKEGPSILRIQQVVRGDSAAYFCASSPVEGARNTEAFFGQGTRLTVV.

In this sample, this clonotype turned up many times. This chain links TRBV12-3 or TRBV12-4 with TRBJ1-2, with D perhaps matching TRBD1 (6 bases). The ends were cut back, 6 bases at V and 8 bases at J, with 16 bases in the middle. This CDR3 has 13 amino acids. The CDR3 DNA reads TGTGCCAGCAGCGGACCCAGGGGAGACGGCTACACCTTC. It translates to CASSGPRGDGYTF.

The CDR3 reads CASSRDRENEQYF. The CDR3 coding sequence is TGTGCCAGCAGCCGGGACAGGGAGAACGAGCAGTACTTC. This sequence joins TRBV12-3 or TRBV12-4 and TRBJ2-7; 9 bases map to TRBD1. V was clipped by 6 bases and J by 5 bases; unmatched bases: 5. The CDR3 is 13 residues long.

The genes are TRBV6-2 or TRBV6-3 and TRBJ2-7, with 7 positions matching TRBD2. The CDR3 consists of 13 residues. Looked up from germline, CDR1 is MNHEY and CDR2 is SVGEGT. V lost 6 bases to trimming and J lost 7 bases; unmatched junction nucleotides: 9. The CDR3: CASRGPMGGEQYF. The DNA for the CDR3 is TGTGCCAGCAGGGGTCCGATGGGGGGGGAGCAGTACTTC.

This clonotype appeared many times. This chain uses TRBV7-9 with TRBJ1-1; D is unresolved. Germline V lookup: CDR1 SEHNR, CDR2 FQNEAQ (reference sequence). Deletions cut 5 bases from V and 7 bases from J, with 14 bases between. This CDR3 region has 13 residues. The CDR3 DNA is TGTGCCAGCAGCCAAACAGTGAACGGTGAAGCTTTCTTT. Its translation: CASSQTVNGEAFF.